The TCR beta chain described here comes from a study of T cells after yellow fever vaccination. This clonotype has a handful of counts. The antigen is unknown. TCRdb ran MiXCR on the 5' RACE reads and lists one entry per CDR3 protein. The sample consists of approximately 550,000 distinct CDR3 sequences, about 19% of them appearing once. Germline CDR1 is SGHTA and CDR2 is FQGNSA. The CDR3 consists of 15 residues. Trimming stripped 6 bases from V and 5 bases from J, with 19 bases between. Notes on the study in general: CD4 and CD8 compartments shared a small share of clonotypes. The secondary response peaked faster, at day 5 versus 15, but was weaker.

The chain is built from TRBV7-2 and TRBJ2-5; weak D call: TRBD2 (6 bases). This clonotype was sampled from a man aged 25 to 45 who received the YFV17D yellow fever vaccine. Specimen: PBMCs, collected 15 days after the yellow fever booster vaccination. The CDR3 nucleotides read TGTGCCAGCAGAAACGCGGGGTCCCTCGGGGAGACCCAGTACTTC. Its translation is CASRNAGSLGETQYF.